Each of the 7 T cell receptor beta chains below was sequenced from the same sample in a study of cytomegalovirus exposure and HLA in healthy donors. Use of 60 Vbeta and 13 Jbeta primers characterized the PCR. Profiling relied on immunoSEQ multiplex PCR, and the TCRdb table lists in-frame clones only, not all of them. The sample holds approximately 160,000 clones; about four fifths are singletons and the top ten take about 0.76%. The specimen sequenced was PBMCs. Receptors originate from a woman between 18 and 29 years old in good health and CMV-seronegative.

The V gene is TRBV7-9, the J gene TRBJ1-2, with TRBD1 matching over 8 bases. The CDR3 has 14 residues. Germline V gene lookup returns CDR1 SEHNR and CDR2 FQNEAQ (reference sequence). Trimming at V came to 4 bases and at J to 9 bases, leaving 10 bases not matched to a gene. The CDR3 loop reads CASSSPTGASRYTF. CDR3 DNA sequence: TGTGCCAGCAGCTCCCCGACAGGGGCTTCTCGCTACACCTTC. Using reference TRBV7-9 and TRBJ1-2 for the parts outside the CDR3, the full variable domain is DTGVSQNPRHKITKRGQNVTFRCDPISEHNRLYWYRQTLGQGPEFLTYFQNEAQLEKSRLLSDRFSAERPKGSFSTLEIQRTEQGDSAMYLCASSSPTGASRYTFGSGTRLTVV.

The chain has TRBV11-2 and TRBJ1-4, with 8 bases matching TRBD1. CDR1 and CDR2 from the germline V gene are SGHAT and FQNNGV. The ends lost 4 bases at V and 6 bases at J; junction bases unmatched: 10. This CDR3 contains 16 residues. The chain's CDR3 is CASSYLPGTGDEKLFF. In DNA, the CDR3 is TGTGCCAGCAGCTATCTCCCGGGGACAGGTGATGAAAAACTGTTTTTT.

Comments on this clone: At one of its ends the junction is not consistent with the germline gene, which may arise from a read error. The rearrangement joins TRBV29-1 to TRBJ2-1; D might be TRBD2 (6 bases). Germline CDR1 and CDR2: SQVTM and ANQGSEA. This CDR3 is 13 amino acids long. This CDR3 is CSAEPRRGNEQFF. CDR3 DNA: TGCAGCGCTGAACCCCGCCGGGGGAATGAGCAGTTCTTC.

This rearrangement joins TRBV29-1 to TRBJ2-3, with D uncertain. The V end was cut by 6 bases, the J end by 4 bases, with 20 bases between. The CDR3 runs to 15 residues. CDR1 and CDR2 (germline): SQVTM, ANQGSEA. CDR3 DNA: TGCAGCGTCGAAAGCCCTACTCGCATCTCAGATACGCAGTATTTT. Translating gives CSVESPTRISDTQYF.

In DNA, the CDR3 is TGTGCCAGCAGCTTAGTTTGGGGAACAGGGGAAGAGCAGTACTTC. This translates into CASSLVWGTGEEQYF. The J gene is TRBJ2-7, the V gene TRBV7-8; 7 bases agree with TRBD1. Germline CDR1 and CDR2: SGHVS and FQNEAQ. CDR3 size: 15 residues. The junction had 10 bases not matched to a gene; V was cut back by 1 base and J by 7 bases.

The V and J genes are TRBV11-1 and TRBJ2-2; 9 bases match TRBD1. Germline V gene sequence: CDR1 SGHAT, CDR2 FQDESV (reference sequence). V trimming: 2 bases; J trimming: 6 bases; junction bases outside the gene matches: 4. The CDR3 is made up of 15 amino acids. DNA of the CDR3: TGTGCCAGCAGCTTAACAGGGGGCGTCCCCGGGGAGCTGTTTTTT. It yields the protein CASSLTGGVPGELFF.

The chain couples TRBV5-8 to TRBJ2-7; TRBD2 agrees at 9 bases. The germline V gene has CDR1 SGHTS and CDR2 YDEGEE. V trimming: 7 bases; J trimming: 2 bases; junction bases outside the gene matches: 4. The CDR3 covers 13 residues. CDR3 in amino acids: CASGASGTYEQYF. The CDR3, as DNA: TGTGCCAGCGGTGCTAGCGGGACCTACGAGCAGTACTTC.